This TCR beta chain was identified in a study of T cell repertoires in cytomegalovirus infection. TCRdb called the reads again in MiXCR, with one record for every CDR3 protein. The table lists 600,000 to 700,000 distinct CDR3 sequences, roughly 33% of them singletons. About this clonotype itself: Its antigen is undetermined.

This CDR3 is 15 amino acids long. CDR1 and CDR2 from the germline V gene are ENHRY and SYGVKD. J was trimmed by 1 base and V by 4 bases; bases with no gene match: 4. This material consisted of cultured PBMCs, taken from culture after CMV antigen stimulation. The chain carries TRBV10-3 and TRBJ2-7; 10 positions agree with TRBD2. The receptor's source is a human donor in good health (CMV status not recorded). Some clones in this sample may be carry-over from other donors' samples. DNA for the CDR3: TGTGCCATCAGTGTAGTAGCGGGAGGTTCCTACGAGCAGTACTTC. Protein sequence: CAISVVAGGSYEQYF.